This T cell receptor beta chain appears in the sequencing data of a study of OX40 agonist ivuxolimab in advanced cancers. The V gene lost 1 base and the J gene lost 1 base, with 4 bases spanning the gap. Germline CDR1 reads PRHDT; CDR2 reads FYEKMQ (reference sequence). This CDR3 comprises 13 residues. Study outcomes and limitations: With doses of 0.1 to 3.0 mg/kg, CD4+ and CD8+ blood T cells had undergone clonal expansion by week 6.

Data came from immunoSEQ multiplex PCR; TCRdb stores just in-frame clones and leaves some out. In the table there are about 43,000 clones, about 95% of which are singletons. In this sample, this clone turned up a few times. The antigen remains unidentified. The sample in question was CD4+ or CD8+ T cells sorted from blood, obtained in a trial of the OX40 agonist ivuxolimab. The chain couples TRBV13 to TRBJ1-1; D ambiguous. The clonotype comes from an adult with an advanced solid tumor such as melanoma, head and neck, liver or kidney cancer. DNA for the CDR3: TGTGCCAGCAGCTTAGCAGGGAACACTGAAGCTTTCTTT. Protein sequence: CASSLAGNTEAFF.